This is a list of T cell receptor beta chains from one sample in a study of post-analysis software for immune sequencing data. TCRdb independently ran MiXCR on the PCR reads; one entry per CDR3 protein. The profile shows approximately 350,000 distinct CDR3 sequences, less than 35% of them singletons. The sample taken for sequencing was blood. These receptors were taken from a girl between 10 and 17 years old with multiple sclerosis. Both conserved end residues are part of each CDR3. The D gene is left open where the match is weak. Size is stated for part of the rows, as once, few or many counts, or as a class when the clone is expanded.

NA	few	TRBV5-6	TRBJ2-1	CASSLRGEPYNEQFF	TGTGCCAGCAGCTTGCGTGGGGAGCCCTACAATGAGCAGTTCTTC
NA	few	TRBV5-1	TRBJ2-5	CASSSMLDETQYF	TGCGCCAGCAGCTCAATGCTCGATGAGACCCAGTACTTC
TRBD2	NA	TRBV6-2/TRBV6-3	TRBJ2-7	CASRSGTSLEQYF	TGTGCCAGCAGGAGCGGGACTAGCCTCGAGCAGTACTTC
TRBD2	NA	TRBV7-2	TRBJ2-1	CASSLQGAGIYNEQFF	TGTGCCAGCAGCTTACAGGGAGCGGGGATCTACAATGAGCAGTTCTTC
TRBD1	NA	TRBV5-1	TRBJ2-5	CASSLGDRGEETQYF	TGCGCCAGCAGCTTGGGCGACAGGGGGGAAGAGACCCAGTACTTC
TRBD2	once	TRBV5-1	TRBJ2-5	CASSLTGGDQETQYF	TGCGCCAGCAGCTTGACCGGGGGGGACCAAGAGACCCAGTACTTC
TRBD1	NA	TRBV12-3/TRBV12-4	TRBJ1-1	CASIQGQSYTEAFF	TGTGCCAGCATACAGGGACAGTCATACACTGAAGCTTTCTTT
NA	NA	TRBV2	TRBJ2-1	CASRRDGASSYNEQFF	TGTGCCAGCAGGCGGGACGGGGCCAGCTCCTACAATGAGCAGTTCTTC
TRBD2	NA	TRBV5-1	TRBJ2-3	CASSSQAGGLTDTQYF	TGCGCCAGCAGTTCCCAAGCGGGAGGGCTCACAGATACGCAGTATTTT
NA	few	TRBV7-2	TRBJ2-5	CASSLEWVAETQYF	TGTGCCAGCAGCTTAGAGTGGGTAGCGGAGACCCAGTACTTC
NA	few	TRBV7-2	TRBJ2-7	CASSLREPYEQYF	TGTGCCAGCAGCTTAAGGGAACCCTACGAGCAGTACTTC
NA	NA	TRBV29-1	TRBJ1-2	CSVSDGNYGYTF	TGCAGCGTTTCGGACGGCAACTATGGCTACACCTTC
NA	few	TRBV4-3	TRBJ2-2	CASSQERGLNTGELFF	TGCGCCAGCAGCCAAGAACGCGGGTTGAACACCGGGGAGCTGTTTTTT
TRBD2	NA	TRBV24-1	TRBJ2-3	CATSGLAADTQYF	TGTGCCACCAGTGGGCTAGCGGCAGATACGCAGTATTTT
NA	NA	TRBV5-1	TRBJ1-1	CASSLSPGANTEAFF	TGCGCCAGCAGCTTGTCGCCGGGGGCCAACACTGAAGCTTTCTTT
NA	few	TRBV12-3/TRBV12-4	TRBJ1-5	CASSLPSNQPQHF	TGTGCCAGCAGTTTGCCCAGCAATCAGCCCCAGCATTTT
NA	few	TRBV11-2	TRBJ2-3	CASSQLVGSDAQYF	TGTGCCAGCAGCCAGTTGGTAGGGTCCGATGCGCAGTATTTT
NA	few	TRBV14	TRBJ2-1	CASSQRQNSYNEQFF	TGTGCCAGCAGCCAAAGACAGAACTCCTACAATGAGCAGTTCTTC
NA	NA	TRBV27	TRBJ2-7	CASSLQGDGYEQYF	TGTGCCAGTAGTTTACAAGGAGATGGGTACGAGCAGTACTTC
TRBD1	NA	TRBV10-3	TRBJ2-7	CTISASPGQGYEQYF	TGTACCATCAGTGCTAGCCCGGGACAGGGTTACGAGCAGTACTTC
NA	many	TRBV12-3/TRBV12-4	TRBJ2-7	CASSFGQLYEQYF	TGTGCCAGCAGTTTCGGACAGCTCTACGAGCAGTACTTC
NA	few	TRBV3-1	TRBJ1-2	CASSRRLGYGYTF	TGTGCCAGCAGCCGGCGACTGGGCTATGGCTACACCTTC
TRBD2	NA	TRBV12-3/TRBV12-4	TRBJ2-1	CASSLRYPSGRAQEQFF	TGTGCCAGCAGTTTACGGTACCCTAGCGGGAGGGCACAGGAGCAGTTCTTC
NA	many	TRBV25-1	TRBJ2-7	CASSKDSYYEQYF	TGTGCCAGCAGTAAAGACAGCTACTACGAGCAGTACTTC
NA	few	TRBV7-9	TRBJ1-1	CASSLTVAGVTEAFF	TGTGCCAGCAGCCTGACTGTGGCAGGGGTCACTGAAGCTTTCTTT
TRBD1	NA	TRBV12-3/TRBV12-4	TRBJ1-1	CASSGVGGGGGAFF	TGTGCCAGCAGTGGGGTTGGAGGGGGCGGAGGGGCTTTCTTT
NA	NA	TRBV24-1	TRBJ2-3	CATSDSNLPRGAPGDTQYF	TGTGCCACCAGTGATTCGAACTTACCTCGGGGGGCCCCGGGAGATACGCAGTATTTT
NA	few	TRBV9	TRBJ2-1	CASSVGRNEQFF	TGTGCCAGCAGCGTCGGAAGAAATGAGCAGTTCTTC
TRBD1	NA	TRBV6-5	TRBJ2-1	CASSYRTGGFDEQFF	TGTGCCAGCAGTTACCGGACAGGGGGCTTCGATGAGCAGTTCTTC